This is a list of T cell receptor beta chains from one sample in a study of cytomegalovirus exposure and HLA in healthy donors. The table came from immunoSEQ multiplex PCR; TCRdb's copy has only in-frame clones and leaves some out. The repertoire has 100,000 to 150,000 clones, approximately 80% of them found once; the top ten carry 11%. What was sequenced was PBMCs. These receptors originate from a man aged 25 to 40 in good health and CMV-seropositive. Each CDR3 is given with its conserved first and last residue.

v_call cdr3_length cdr3_aa
TRBV28 13 CASLTGPHYGYTF
TRBV6-5 16 CASSYMHRQDNQPQHF
TRBV2 17 CASSEGQATYYAGELFF
TRBV28 19 CASSLWVFVGGRMYNEQFF
TRBV12-5 12 CASGFGTDTQYF
TRBV27 16 CASSLGLAGRNYEQYF
TRBV27 17 CASSLGGRGARREKLFF
TRBV7-2 12 CASSLDRVGYTF
TRBV2 11 CAAGPQETQYF
TRBV6-6 14 CASRPLAGSYEQYF
TRBV28 14 CASSFDSRNQPQHF
TRBV4-2 15 CASSQESREGDGYTF
TRBV2 14 CASRLDRNTGELFF
TRBV5-1 11 CASRDSYEQYF
TRBV7-9 14 CASSHTGTGNTIYF
TRBV4-2 15 CASSPLPGDWDEQFF
TRBV5-3 15 CARSPLGAGDQPQHF
TRBV5-4 13 CASGRQGSDTQYF
TRBV9 17 CASSVVSQGANTGELFF